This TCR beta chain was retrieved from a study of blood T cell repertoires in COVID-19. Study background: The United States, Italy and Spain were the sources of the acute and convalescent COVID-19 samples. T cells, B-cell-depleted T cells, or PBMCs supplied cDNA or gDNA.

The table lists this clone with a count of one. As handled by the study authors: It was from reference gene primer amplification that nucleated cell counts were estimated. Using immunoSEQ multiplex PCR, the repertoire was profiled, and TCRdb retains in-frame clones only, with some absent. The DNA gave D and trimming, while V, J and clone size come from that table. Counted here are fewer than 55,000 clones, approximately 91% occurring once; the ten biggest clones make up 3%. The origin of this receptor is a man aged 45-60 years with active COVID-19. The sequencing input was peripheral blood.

CDR3 DNA: TGTGCCAGCAGTCACTCCTCCGGGACAGGAGGAGCCCACGAGCAGTACTTC. This sequence encodes CASSHSSGTGGAHEQYF. This chain connects TRBV27 to TRBJ2-7, with TRBD1 matching over 8 bases. V shed 5 bases and J 5 bases; nucleotides not matched to a gene: 17. This CDR3 region has 17 residues. Germline CDR1 reads MNHEY; CDR2 reads SMNVEV (reference sequence).